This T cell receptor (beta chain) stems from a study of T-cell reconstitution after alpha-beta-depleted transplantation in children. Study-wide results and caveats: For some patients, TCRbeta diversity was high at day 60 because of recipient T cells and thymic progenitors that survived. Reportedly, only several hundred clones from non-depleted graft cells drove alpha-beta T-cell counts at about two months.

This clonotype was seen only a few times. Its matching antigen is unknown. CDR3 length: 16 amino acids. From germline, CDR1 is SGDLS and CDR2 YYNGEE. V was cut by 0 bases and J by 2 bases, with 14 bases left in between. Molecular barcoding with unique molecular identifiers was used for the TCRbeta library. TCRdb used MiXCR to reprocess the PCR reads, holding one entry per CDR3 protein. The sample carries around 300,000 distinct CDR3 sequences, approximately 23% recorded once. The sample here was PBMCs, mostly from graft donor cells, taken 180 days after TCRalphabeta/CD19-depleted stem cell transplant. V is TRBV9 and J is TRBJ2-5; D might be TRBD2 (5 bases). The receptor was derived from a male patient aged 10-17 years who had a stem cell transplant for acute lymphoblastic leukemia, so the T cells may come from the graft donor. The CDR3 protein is CASSVEGVWSQETQYF. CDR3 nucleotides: TGTGCCAGCAGCGTAGAGGGAGTCTGGAGTCAAGAGACCCAGTACTTC.